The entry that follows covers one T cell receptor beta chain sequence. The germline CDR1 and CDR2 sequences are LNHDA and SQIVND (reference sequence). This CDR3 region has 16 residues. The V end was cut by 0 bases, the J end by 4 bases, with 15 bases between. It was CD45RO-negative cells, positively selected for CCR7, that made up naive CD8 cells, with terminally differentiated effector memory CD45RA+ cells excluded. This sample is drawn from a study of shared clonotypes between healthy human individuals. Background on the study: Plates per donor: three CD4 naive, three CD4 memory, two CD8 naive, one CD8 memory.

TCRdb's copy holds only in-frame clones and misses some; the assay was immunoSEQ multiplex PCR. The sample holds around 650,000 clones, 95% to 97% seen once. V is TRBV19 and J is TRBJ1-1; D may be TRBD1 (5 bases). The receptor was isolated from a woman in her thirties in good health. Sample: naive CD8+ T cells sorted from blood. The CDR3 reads CASSIDHAGTATEAFF. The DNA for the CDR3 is TGTGCCAGTAGTATAGATCATGCTGGGACGGCCACTGAAGCTTTCTTT.